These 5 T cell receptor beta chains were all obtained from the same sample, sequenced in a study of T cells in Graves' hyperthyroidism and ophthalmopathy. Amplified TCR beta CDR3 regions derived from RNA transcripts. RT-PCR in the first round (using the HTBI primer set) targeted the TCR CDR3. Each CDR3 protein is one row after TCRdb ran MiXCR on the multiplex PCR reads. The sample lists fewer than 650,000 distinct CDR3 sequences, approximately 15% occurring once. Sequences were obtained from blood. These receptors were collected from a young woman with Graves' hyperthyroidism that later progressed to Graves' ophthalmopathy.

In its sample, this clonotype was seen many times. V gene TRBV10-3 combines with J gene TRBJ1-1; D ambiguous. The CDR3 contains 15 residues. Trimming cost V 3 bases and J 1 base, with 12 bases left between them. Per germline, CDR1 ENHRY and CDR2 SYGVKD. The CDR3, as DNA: TGTGCCATCAGTGAAGGATGGGCCGCGAACACTGAAGCTTTCTTT. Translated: CAISEGWAANTEAFF.

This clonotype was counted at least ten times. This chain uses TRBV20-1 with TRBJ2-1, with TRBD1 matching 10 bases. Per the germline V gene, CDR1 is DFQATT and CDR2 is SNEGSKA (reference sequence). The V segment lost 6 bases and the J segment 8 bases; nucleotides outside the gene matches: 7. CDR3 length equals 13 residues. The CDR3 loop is CSAQPGQGYEQFF. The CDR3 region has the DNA TGCAGTGCCCAACCGGGACAGGGGTATGAGCAGTTCTTC.

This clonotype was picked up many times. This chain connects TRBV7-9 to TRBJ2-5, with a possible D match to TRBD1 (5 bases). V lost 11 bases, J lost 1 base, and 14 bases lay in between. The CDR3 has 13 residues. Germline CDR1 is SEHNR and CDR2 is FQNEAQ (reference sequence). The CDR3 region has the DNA TGTGCCGTACAGATACAGGTCCAAGAGACCCAGTACTTC. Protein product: CAVQIQVQETQYF. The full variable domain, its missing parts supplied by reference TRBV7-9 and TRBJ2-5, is DTGVSQNPRHKITKRGQNVTFRCDPISEHNRLYWYRQTLGQGPEFLTYFQNEAQLEKSRLLSDRFSAERPKGSFSTLEIQRTEQGDSAMYLCAVQIQVQETQYFGPGTRLLVL.

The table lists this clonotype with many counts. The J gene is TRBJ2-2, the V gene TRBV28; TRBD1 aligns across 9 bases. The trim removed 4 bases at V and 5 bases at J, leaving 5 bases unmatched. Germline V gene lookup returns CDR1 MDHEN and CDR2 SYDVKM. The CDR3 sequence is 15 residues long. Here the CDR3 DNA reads TGTGCCAGCAGTTCGGGACAGGGAGGGACCGGGGAGCTGTTTTTT. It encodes CASSSGQGGTGELFF.

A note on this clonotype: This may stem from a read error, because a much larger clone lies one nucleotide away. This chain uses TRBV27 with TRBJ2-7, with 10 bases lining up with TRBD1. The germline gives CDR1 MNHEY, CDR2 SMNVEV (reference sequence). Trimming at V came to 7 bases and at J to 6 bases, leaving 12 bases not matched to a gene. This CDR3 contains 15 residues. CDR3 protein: CASNQGQGVTGEQYF. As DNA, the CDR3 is TGTGCCAGCAATCAAGGACAGGGGGTAACAGGCGAGCAGTACTTC.